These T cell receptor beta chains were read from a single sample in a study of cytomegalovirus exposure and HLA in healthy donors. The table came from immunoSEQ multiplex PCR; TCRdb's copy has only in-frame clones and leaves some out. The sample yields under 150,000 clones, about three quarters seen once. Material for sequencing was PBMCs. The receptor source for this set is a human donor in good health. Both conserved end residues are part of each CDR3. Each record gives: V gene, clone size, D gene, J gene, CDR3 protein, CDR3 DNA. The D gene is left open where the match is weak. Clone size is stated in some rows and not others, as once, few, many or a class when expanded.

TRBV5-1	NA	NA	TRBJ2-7	CASSLDYSTYEQYF	TGCGCCAGCAGCTTGGACTATTCTACCTACGAGCAGTACTTC
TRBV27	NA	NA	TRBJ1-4	CASSLLTGNEKLFF	TGTGCCAGCAGTTTATTAACAGGGAATGAAAAACTGTTTTTT
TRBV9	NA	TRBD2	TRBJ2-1	CASSVASSGRVNEQFF	TGTGCCAGCAGCGTAGCCTCTAGCGGGAGAGTAAATGAGCAGTTCTTC
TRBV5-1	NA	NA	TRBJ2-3	CASHSGMPDTQYF	TGCGCCAGCCATTCTGGCATGCCAGATACGCAGTATTTT
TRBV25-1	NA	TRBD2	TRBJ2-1	CASSEQTSNNEQFF	TGTGCCAGCAGTGAACAGACTAGCAACAATGAGCAGTTCTTC
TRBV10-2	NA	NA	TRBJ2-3	CASSELYITDTQYF	TGCGCCAGCAGTGAGCTCTATATCACAGATACGCAGTATTTT
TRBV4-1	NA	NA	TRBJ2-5	CASSQEGARETQYF	TGCGCCAGCAGCCAAGAAGGGGCTAGGGAGACCCAGTACTTC
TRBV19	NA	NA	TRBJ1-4	CASKMAGQGGVEKLFF	TGTGCCAGTAAAATGGCCGGGCAGGGCGGTGTTGAAAAACTGTTTTTT
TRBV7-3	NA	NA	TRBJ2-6	CASSLRGTPNSGANVLTF	TGTGCCAGCAGCTTACGGGGGACCCCTAACTCTGGGGCCAACGTCCTGACTTTC
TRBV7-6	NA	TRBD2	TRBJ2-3	CASSLELAGGGDTQYF	TGTGCCAGCAGCTTGGAACTAGCGGGGGGTGGAGATACGCAGTATTTT
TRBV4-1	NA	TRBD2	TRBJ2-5	CASSQGLAGEETQYF	TGCGCCAGCAGCCAAGGACTAGCGGGAGAAGAGACCCAGTACTTC
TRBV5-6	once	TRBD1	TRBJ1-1	CASSSDRGWSEAFF	TGTGCCAGCAGCTCGGACAGGGGTTGGTCTGAAGCTTTCTTT
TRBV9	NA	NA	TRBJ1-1	CASSVGRKMNTEAFF	TGTGCCAGCAGCGTAGGGAGAAAGATGAACACTGAAGCTTTCTTT
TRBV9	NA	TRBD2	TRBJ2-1	CASSNPPAGAPGNEQFF	TGTGCCAGCAGCAACCCCCCAGCGGGGGCCCCGGGGAATGAGCAGTTCTTC
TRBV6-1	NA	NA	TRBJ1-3	CASTAGGTFGNTIYF	TGTGCCAGCACTGCGGGGGGGACGTTTGGAAACACCATATATTTT
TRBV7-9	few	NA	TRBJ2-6	CASSSQSSGANVLTF	TGTGCCAGCAGCTCACAGAGCTCTGGGGCCAACGTCCTGACTTTC
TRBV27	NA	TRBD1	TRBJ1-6	CASSPRDRRSNSPLHF	TGTGCCAGCAGCCCCCGGGACAGGAGAAGTAATTCACCCCTCCACTTT
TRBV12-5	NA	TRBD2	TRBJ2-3	CASGLDVSGANSDTQYF	TGTGCTAGTGGTTTGGATGTTAGCGGGGCTAATTCAGATACGCAGTATTTT
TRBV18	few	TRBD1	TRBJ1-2	CASSQTTGEGYTF	TGTGCCAGCTCACAAACGACAGGGGAAGGCTACACCTTC
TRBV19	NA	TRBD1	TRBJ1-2	CATSGTGGDGYTF	TGTGCCACCTCCGGTACAGGGGGGGATGGCTACACCTTC
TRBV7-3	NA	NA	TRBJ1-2	CASSEPTGDGYTF	TGTGCCAGCAGCGAACCGACAGGCGATGGCTACACCTTC
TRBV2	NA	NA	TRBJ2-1	CASSLDFRNNEQFF	TGTGCCAGCTCGCTTGACTTTAGAAACAATGAGCAGTTCTTC
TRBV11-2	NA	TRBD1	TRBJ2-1	CASSFLRDRAHEQFF	TGTGCCAGCAGCTTTCTCCGGGACAGGGCCCATGAGCAGTTCTTC
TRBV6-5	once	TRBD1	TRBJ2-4	CASSRGQPTRNIQYF	TGTGCCAGCAGTAGGGGACAGCCTACCCGAAACATTCAGTACTTC
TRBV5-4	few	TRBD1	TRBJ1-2	CASSPEGQIFLYGYTF	TGTGCCAGCAGCCCAGAGGGACAGATATTTCTATATGGCTACACCTTC
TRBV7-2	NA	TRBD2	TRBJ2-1	CASSPSSGGANEQFF	TGTGCCAGCAGCCCTTCTAGCGGGGGGGCAAATGAGCAGTTCTTC
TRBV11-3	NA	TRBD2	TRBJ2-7	CASSRLAVVEQYF	TGTGCCAGCAGTCGACTAGCGGTGGTCGAGCAGTACTTC
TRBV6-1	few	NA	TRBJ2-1	CASREGPPGEQFF	TGTGCCAGCAGAGAAGGACCCCCGGGTGAGCAGTTCTTC
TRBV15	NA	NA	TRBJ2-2	CATSRPTRANTGELFF	TGTGCCACCAGCAGACCGACTAGAGCGAACACCGGGGAGCTGTTTTTT
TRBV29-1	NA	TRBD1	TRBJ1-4	CSVGQGAYPYEKLFF	TGCAGCGTTGGGCAGGGGGCCTACCCTTATGAAAAACTGTTTTTT
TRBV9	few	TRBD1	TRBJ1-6	CASSVAGQGVHSPLHF	TGTGCCAGCAGTGTCGCGGGACAGGGAGTCCATTCACCCCTCCACTTT
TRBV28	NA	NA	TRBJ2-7	CASSPAQRGLRSYF	TGTGCCAGCAGTCCCGCTCAACGGGGGTTGAGATCGTACTTC
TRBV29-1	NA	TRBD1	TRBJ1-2	CSVGGQGYTF	TGCAGCGTGGGGGGACAGGGCTACACCTTC
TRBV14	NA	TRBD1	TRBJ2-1	CASSQPGQEYNEQFF	TGTGCCAGCAGCCAACCGGGACAGGAATACAATGAGCAGTTCTTC
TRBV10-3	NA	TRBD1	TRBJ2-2	CATSGTGDGGELFF	TGTGCCACCTCCGGGACAGGGGATGGCGGGGAGCTGTTTTTT
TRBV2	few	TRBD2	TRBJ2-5	CASSVAGVGFETQYF	TGTGCCAGCAGCGTAGCGGGGGTGGGCTTCGAGACCCAGTACTTC
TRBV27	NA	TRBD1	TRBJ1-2	CASMGTGYGYTF	TGTGCCAGCATGGGGACAGGTTATGGCTACACCTTC
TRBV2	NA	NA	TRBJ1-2	CASPSGHRNYDYTF	TGTGCCAGTCCGTCGGGACACCGAAACTATGACTACACCTTC
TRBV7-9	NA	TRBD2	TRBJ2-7	CASSLVRGRLAGVSYEQYF	TGTGCCAGCAGCTTAGTAAGGGGAAGACTAGCGGGAGTCTCCTACGAGCAGTACTTC
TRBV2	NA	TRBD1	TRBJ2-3	CASSGQGIGIGTDTQYF	TGTGCCAGCAGTGGACAGGGGATTGGGATCGGCACAGATACGCAGTATTTT
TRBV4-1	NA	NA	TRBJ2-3	CASSQLQIADTQYF	TGCGCCAGCAGCCAATTGCAGATTGCAGATACGCAGTATTTT
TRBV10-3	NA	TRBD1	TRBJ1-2	CAISVETGTHGYTF	TGTGCCATCAGTGTTGAGACAGGGACCCATGGCTACACCTTC
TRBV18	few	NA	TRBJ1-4	CASSPPGGTEKLFF	TGTGCCAGCTCACCACCGGGAGGGACGGAAAAACTGTTTTTT
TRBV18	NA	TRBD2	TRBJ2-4	CASSPNLGGRAKNIQYF	TGTGCCAGCTCACCAAATTTAGGCGGGAGGGCCAAAAACATTCAGTACTTC
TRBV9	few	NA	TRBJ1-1	CASSVGGTNTEAFF	TGTGCCAGCAGCGTAGGAGGCACGAACACTGAAGCTTTCTTT
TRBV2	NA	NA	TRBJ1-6	CANQRDNHSPLHF	TGTGCCAACCAACGGGACAACCATTCACCCCTCCACTTT
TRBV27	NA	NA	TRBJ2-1	CASSLVGGATYNEQFF	TGTGCCAGCAGTTTAGTTGGCGGGGCAACCTACAATGAGCAGTTCTTC
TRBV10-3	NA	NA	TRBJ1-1	CAITGTRGTEAFF	TGTGCCATCACTGGGACCAGGGGTACTGAAGCTTTCTTT
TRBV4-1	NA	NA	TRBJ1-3	CASSLRAGTLNTIYF	TGCGCCAGCAGCTTACGTGCGGGGACCCTAAACACCATATATTTT
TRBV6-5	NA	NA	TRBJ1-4	CASSYSTRGSNEKLFF	TGTGCCAGCAGTTACTCGACACGCGGGAGTAATGAAAAACTGTTTTTT
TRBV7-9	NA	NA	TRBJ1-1	CASSLNRLNTEAFF	TGTGCCAGCAGCTTAAACAGATTGAACACTGAAGCTTTCTTT
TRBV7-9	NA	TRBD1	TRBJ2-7	CASSSQGDRGDLWEQYF	TGTGCCAGCAGCTCTCAAGGGGACAGGGGAGACCTCTGGGAGCAGTACTTC